This T cell receptor (beta chain) was identified during a study of blood T cells in healthy people across ages. Germline CDR1 MDHEN, CDR2 SYDVKM. CDR3 length: 15 amino acids. Trimming stripped 6 bases from V and 0 bases from J, with 12 bases between. Together with a sample-barcoded 5' primer, a J-beta primer mix was included in a second PCR lasting roughly 7 to 11 cycles. TCRdb used MiXCR to reprocess the 5' RACE reads, holding one entry per CDR3 protein. In the table there are around 320,000 distinct CDR3 sequences, 25% to 30% of which are singletons. In this sample, this clonotype turned up once. Sequenced sample: blood. The gene calls are TRBV28 and TRBJ2-1, with a weak D call TRBD1 (6 bases). This TCR came from a woman aged 70-85 years in good health. CDR3 coding DNA: TGTGCCAGCAGCGGTGGGGGCGGCTCCTACAATGAGCAGTTCTTC. It yields the protein CASSGGGGSYNEQFF.